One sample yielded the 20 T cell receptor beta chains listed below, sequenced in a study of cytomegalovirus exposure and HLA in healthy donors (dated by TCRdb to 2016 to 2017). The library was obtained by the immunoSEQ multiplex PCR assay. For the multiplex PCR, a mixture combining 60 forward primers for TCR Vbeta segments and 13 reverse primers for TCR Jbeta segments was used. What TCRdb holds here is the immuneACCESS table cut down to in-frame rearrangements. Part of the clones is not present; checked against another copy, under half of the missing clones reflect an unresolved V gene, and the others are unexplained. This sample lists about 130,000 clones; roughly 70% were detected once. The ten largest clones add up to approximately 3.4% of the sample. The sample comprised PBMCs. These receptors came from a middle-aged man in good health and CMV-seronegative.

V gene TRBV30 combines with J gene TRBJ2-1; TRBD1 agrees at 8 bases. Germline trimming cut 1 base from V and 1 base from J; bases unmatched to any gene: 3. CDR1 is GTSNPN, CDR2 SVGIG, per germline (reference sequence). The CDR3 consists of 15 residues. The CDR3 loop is CAWSAGTGSYNEQFF. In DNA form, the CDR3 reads TGTGCCTGGAGTGCGGGGACAGGATCCTACAATGAGCAGTTCTTC.

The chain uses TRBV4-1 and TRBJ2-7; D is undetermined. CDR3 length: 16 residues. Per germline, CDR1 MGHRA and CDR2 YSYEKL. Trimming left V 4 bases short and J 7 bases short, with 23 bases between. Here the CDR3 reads CASSPKADDTPREQYF. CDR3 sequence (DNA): TGCGCCAGCAGCCCGAAGGCCGACGACACCCCTCGGGAGCAGTACTTC.

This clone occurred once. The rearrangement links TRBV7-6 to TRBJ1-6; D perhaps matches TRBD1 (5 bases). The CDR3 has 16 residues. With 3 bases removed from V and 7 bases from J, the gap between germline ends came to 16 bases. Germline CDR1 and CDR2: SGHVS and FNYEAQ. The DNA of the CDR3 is TGTGCCAGCAGCTTGGGGGACGGCGGGAGGAATTCACCCCTCCACTTT. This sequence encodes CASSLGDGGRNSPLHF. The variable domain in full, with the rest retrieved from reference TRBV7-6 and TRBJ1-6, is GAGVSQSPRYKVTKRGQDVALRCDPISGHVSLYWYRQALGQGPEFLTYFNYEAQQDKSGLPNDRFSAERPEGSISTLTIQRTEQRDSAMYRCASSLGDGGRNSPLHFGNGTRLTVT.

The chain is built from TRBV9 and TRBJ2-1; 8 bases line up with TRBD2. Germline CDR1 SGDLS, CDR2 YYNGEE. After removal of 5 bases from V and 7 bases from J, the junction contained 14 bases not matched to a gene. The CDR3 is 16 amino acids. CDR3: CASSHGGGLRNNEQFF. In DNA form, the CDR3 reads TGTGCCAGCAGTCACGGCGGGGGGCTGAGGAATAATGAGCAGTTCTTC.

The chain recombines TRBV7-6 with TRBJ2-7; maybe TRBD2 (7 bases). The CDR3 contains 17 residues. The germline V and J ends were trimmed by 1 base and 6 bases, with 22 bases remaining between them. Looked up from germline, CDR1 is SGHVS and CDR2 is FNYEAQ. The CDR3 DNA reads TGTGCCAGCAGCTTAGGGGGGGGCAGGGGTCCCGGTTTCGAGCAGTACTTC. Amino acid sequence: CASSLGGGRGPGFEQYF.

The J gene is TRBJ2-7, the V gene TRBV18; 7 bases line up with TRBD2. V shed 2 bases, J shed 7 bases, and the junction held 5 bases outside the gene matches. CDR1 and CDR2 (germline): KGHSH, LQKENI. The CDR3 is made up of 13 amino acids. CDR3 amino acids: CASSPGEGREQYF. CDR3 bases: TGTGCCAGCTCACCAGGGGAGGGGCGAGAGCAGTACTTC. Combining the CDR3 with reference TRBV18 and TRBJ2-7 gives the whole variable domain NAGVMQNPRHLVRRRGQEARLRCSPMKGHSHVYWYRQLPEEGLKFMVYLQKENIIDESGMPKERFSAEFPKEGPSILRIQQVVRGDSAAYFCASSPGEGREQYFGPGTRLTVT.

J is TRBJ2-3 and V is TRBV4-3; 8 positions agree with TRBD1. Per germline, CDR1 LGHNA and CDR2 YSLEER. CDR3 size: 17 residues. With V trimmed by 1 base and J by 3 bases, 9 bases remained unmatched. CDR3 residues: CASSQGPGGGETDTQYF. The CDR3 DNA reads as TGCGCCAGCAGCCAAGGTCCAGGGGGCGGTGAAACAGATACGCAGTATTTT.

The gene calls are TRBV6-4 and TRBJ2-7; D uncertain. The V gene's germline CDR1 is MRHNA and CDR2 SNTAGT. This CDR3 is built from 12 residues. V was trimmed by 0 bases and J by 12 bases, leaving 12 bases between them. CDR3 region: CASSDSNGRRYF. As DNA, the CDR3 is TGTGCCAGCAGTGACTCGAACGGTCGCCGGTACTTC.

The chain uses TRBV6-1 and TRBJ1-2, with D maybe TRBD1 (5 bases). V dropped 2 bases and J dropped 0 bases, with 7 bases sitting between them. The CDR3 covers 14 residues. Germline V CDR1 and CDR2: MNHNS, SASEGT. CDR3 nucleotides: TGTGCCAGCAGTGAAACAGGACCTAACTATGGCTACACCTTC. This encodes CASSETGPNYGYTF.

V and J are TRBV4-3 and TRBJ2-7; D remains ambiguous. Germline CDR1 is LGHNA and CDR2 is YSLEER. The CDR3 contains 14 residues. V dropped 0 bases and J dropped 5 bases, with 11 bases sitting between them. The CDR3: CASSQDPGGNEQYF. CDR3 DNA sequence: TGCGCCAGCAGCCAAGATCCAGGTGGAAACGAGCAGTACTTC.

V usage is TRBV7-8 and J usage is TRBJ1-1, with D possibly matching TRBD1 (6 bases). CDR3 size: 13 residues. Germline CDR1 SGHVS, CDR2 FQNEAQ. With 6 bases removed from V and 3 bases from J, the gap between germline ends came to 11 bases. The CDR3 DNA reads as TGTGCCAGCAGGCGACAGGAGGACACTGAAGCTTTCTTT. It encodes CASRRQEDTEAFF.

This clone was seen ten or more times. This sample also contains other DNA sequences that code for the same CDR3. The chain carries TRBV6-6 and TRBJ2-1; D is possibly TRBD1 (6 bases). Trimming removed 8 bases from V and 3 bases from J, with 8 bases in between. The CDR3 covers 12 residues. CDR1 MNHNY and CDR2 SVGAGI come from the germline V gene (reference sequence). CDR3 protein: CASGGLYNEQFF. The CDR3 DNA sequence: TGTGCCAGCGGGGGCCTCTACAATGAGCAGTTCTTC.

CDR3 loop: CAWSLIPSYEQYF. For the CDR3, the DNA is TGTGCCTGGAGTCTAATCCCCTCCTACGAGCAGTACTTC. The V and J genes are TRBV30 and TRBJ2-7; no reliable D call. V was pared by 2 bases and J by 0 bases, with 8 bases between. The germline V gene has CDR1 GTSNPN and CDR2 SVGIG (reference sequence). The CDR3 length is 13 residues.

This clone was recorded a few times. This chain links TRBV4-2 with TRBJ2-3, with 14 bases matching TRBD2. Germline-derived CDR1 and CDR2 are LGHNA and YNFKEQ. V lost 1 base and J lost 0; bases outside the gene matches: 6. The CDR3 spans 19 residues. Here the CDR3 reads CASSQAGLAGGSSTDTQYF. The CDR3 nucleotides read TGTGCCAGCAGCCAAGCCGGACTAGCGGGGGGATCTAGCACAGATACGCAGTATTTT.

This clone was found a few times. The CDR3 DNA reads TGTGCCAGCAGCGCCCCCCCTGCGGTAGATACGCAGTATTTT. Translating gives CASSAPPAVDTQYF. The J gene is TRBJ2-3, the V gene TRBV9; D not certain. Germline CDR1 and CDR2: SGDLS and YYNGEE. This CDR3 region has 14 residues. Trimming cost V 3 bases and J 5 bases, with 13 bases left between them.

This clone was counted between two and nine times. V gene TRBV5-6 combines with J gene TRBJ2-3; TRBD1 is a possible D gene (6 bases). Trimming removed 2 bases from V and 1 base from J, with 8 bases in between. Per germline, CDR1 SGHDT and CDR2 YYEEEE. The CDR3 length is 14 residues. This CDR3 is CASSFEGGTDTQYF. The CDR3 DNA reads TGTGCCAGCAGCTTTGAGGGGGGCACAGATACGCAGTATTTT.

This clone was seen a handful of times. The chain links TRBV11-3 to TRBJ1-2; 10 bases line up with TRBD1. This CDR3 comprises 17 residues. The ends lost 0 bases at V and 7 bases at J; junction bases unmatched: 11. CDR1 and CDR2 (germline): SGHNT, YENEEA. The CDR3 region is CASSLDLRDRGWTGYTF. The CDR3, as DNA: TGTGCCAGCAGCTTAGATCTGAGGGACAGGGGATGGACTGGCTACACCTTC.

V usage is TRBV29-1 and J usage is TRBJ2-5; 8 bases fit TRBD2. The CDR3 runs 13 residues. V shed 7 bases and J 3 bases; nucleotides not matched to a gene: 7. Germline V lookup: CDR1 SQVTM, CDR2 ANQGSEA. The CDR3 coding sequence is TGCAGCGCGGGGGGGCAACTTAAAGAGACCCAGTACTTC. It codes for CSAGGQLKETQYF.

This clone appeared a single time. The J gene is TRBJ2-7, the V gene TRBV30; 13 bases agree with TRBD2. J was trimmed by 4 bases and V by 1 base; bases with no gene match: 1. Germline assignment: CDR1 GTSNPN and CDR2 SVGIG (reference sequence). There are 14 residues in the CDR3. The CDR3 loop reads CAWSGTSGRYEQYF. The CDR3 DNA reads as TGTGCCTGGAGTGGGACTAGCGGGAGATACGAGCAGTACTTC.

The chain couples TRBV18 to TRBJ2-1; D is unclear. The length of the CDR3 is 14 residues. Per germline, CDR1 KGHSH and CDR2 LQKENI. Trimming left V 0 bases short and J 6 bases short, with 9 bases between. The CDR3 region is CASSPPSNSNEQFF. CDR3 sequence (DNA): TGTGCCAGCTCACCACCATCTAACAGCAATGAGCAGTTCTTC. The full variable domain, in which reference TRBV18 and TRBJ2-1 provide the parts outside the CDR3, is NAGVMQNPRHLVRRRGQEARLRCSPMKGHSHVYWYRQLPEEGLKFMVYLQKENIIDESGMPKERFSAEFPKEGPSILRIQQVVRGDSAAYFCASSPPSNSNEQFFGPGTRLTVL.